This T cell receptor (beta chain) was sequenced for a study of T cell responses to AZD1222 COVID-19 vaccine. Study outcomes and limitations: Sampling captured repertoires only after the peak T cell response. Donors were mostly white British, more females; clonal diversity possibly underestimated. Just six people given AZD1222 tested seropositive at baseline. Of spike-specific TCRs, nearly half reportedly target regions left unmutated in variants.

Germline V gives CDR1 MNHEY, CDR2 SVGEGT. The CDR3 totals 17 residues. With V trimmed by 5 bases and J by 0 bases, 8 bases remained unmatched. The table came from immunoSEQ multiplex PCR; TCRdb's copy has only in-frame clones and leaves some out. The table records roughly 140,000 clones, more than 70% of them present only once. Comment on this clone: As yet, its antigen is unknown.

The chain employs TRBV6-2 or TRBV6-3 and TRBJ2-1, with TRBD1 identical over 9 bases. The sample here was peripheral blood, taken on day 0 of MenACWY control vaccination. The sequence was collected from an adult in good health. The CDR3 is CASSADRGGLSYNEQFF. CDR3 in DNA: TGTGCCAGCAGTGCCGACAGGGGGGGACTCTCCTACAATGAGCAGTTCTTC.